The present T cell receptor (beta chain) was sequenced within a study of T cell responses to AZD1222 COVID-19 vaccine (dated by TCRdb to about 2021). Context from the whole study: A total of 230 to 250 trial participants underwent TCR sequencing, of whom around 200 received two doses of AZD1222 and around 26 received two doses of the MenACWY control vaccine. Trial participants were enrolled into age subgroups of 18-55, 56-69 and 70-plus years, which contained around 140, 26 and 57 TCR-sequenced participants, respectively.

The germline V gene gives CDR1 as MNHEY and CDR2 as SVGAGI. V is shortened by 6 bases, J by 3 bases, and the region joining them spans 12 bases. The CDR3 holds 14 amino acids from the cysteine to the phenylalanine. Only CDR3 DNA is held: 42 bases, read in frame from base 1. For this clone: The specificity of this receptor is unknown. Base qualities are not at hand, and no much larger clone is one base apart.

The paper's findings and limits, for the study overall: In the small 56-69-year group, the increase in depth fell short of significance, most likely because of low power. Participants were mostly white British and included more females than males, and it was suggested by the authors that clonal diversity may have been underestimated. Because no day 14 peak-response samples were available, the repertoires could be characterized only after the peak T cell response. The whole spike protein was spanned by vaccine-associated CD4 TCRs, and dominant responses were seen in regions 160-218 and 743-854. Conclusions about previously exposed vaccinees are limited, since just a handful of AZD1222 recipients were seropositive for SARS-CoV-2 at baseline. Epitopes outside the regions mutated in the B.1.351 and B.1.1.7 variants were reportedly recognized by nearly half of the unique spike-specific TCRs. After two AZD1222 doses, both the breadth and the depth of spike-specific TCRs were significantly higher than at day 0 and than in MenACWY recipients.

The CDR3 regions of human TCRbeta chains were analyzed by immunosequencing. The study's own analysis went as follows. TCRs in the repertoires were matched against a reference library of SARS-CoV-2-specific TCRs that had been generated with the MIRA antigen-specificity platform. Breadth was defined as the fraction of unique TCRs that were SARS-CoV-2-associated, and depth was defined as the fraction of total T cells that were SARS-CoV-2-associated. Using the MIRA data, every spike-specific TCR was mapped to the spike region that the TCR reacted to and assigned to either a CD4 or a CD8 class. Log10-transformed breadth and depth values were compared by one-way ANOVA with Sidak's multiple comparisons tests. As stored in TCRdb, this immuneACCESS dataset retains in-frame rearrangements with V and J assigned. A fraction of the clones does not appear; measured against another copy, unresolved V genes explain less than half of the discrepancy, and the remainder lacks a known reason. D and trimming were read from the DNA, whereas the V and J calls and clone size are those reported in that table. The sample records some 180,000 clones, 85% to 95% of which are singletons. 0.8% to 1.3% of the sample goes to the ten largest clones.

Interpreted using the paper, the time point label stands for: about 28 days (+/-7) after the second vaccine dose. The treatment or condition label here, explained by the study, means: meningococcal conjugate vaccine given as trial control. Vaccinee samples came from UK trials COV001 and COV002, including a single-blind randomized controlled phase 2/3 trial of AZD1222 (ChAdOx1 nCoV-19) in healthy adults. Trial participant PBMC samples were collected at day 0 and day 28 after the second dose for TCRbeta chain sequencing. The rearrangement joined TRBV6-5 to TRBJ2-1; the D gene is possibly TRBD1, with 5 bases matching. The sample here was peripheral blood, taken 28 days after the second dose of the MenACWY control vaccine. The clonotype was recovered from an adult who received the MenACWY meningococcal vaccine as a control. CDR3 sequence: CASSPSDSYNEQFF. The nucleotide sequence is TGTGCCAGCAGCCCGTCCGACAGCTACAATGAGCAGTTCTTC.